Following are 24 T cell receptor beta chains from one sample sequenced in a study of cytomegalovirus exposure and HLA in healthy donors. TCRdb keeps only in-frame clones here, not all; method: immunoSEQ multiplex PCR. The profile shows 100,000 to 150,000 clones, around 96% of them singletons. What was sequenced was PBMCs. These receptors came from a man between 18 and 29 years old in good health and CMV-seronegative.

The V and J genes are TRBV6-1 and TRBJ2-7; 9 bases agree with TRBD2. V trimming: 4 bases; J trimming: 7 bases; junction bases outside the gene matches: 14. The germline CDR1 and CDR2 sequences are MNHNS and SASEGT. The CDR3 is made up of 16 amino acids. The DNA of the CDR3 is TGTGCCAGCAGTGGGGGAGTCAGCGGGAGGCTAAGGGAGCAGTACTTC. It translates to CASSGGVSGRLREQYF.

The chain joins TRBV10-3 to TRBJ1-1; 7 positions agree with TRBD1. V lost 9 bases to trimming and J lost 1 base; unmatched junction nucleotides: 5. Germline lookup yields CDR1 ENHRY and CDR2 SYGVKD. The CDR3 totals 13 residues. The CDR3 DNA is TGTGCCATACGGGACAGTTCGAACACTGAAGCTTTCTTT. Protein sequence: CAIRDSSNTEAFF.

The chain joins TRBV15 to TRBJ2-3; possibly TRBD1 for D (6 bases). Trimming removed 0 bases from V and 1 base from J, with 11 bases in between. Germline values: CDR1 LNHNV, CDR2 YYDKDF (reference sequence). The CDR3 totals 16 residues. The DNA of the CDR3 is TGTGCCACCAGCAGAGATGGTACAGGGCGCACAGATACGCAGTATTTT. Translated: CATSRDGTGRTDTQYF.

The V call is TRBV18, the J call TRBJ2-3, with 8 bases matching TRBD1. The length of the CDR3 is 15 residues. The germline gives CDR1 KGHSH, CDR2 LQKENI. The V and J ends lost 5 bases and 2 bases, in that order; junction bases with no gene match: 6. The DNA for the CDR3 is TGTGCCAGCTCAATACAGGGGGGATCCACAGATACGCAGTATTTT. It yields the protein CASSIQGGSTDTQYF. Looking up the rest from reference TRBV18 and TRBJ2-3 gives the full variable domain: NAGVMQNPRHLVRRRGQEARLRCSPMKGHSHVYWYRQLPEEGLKFMVYLQKENIIDESGMPKERFSAEFPKEGPSILRIQQVVRGDSAAYFCASSIQGGSTDTQYFGPGTRLTVL.

The chain joins TRBV4-3 to TRBJ2-1, with 9 nucleotides matching TRBD2. The V and J ends lost 0 bases and 9 bases, in that order; junction bases with no gene match: 6. Per the germline V gene, CDR1 is LGHNA and CDR2 is YSLEER. The CDR3 is 15 amino acids. Here the CDR3 DNA reads TGCGCCAGCAGCCAAGATCCTAGCGGGAAGGGTGAGCAGTTCTTC. Its translation is CASSQDPSGKGEQFF.

The rearrangement links TRBV30 to TRBJ2-1, with 9 bases lining up with TRBD2. Germline trimming cut 4 bases from V and 7 bases from J; bases unmatched to any gene: 5. Germline V gives CDR1 GTSNPN, CDR2 SVGIG (reference sequence). The CDR3 consists of 13 residues. The CDR3 sequence: CAWTPGLANEQFF. In DNA form, the CDR3 reads TGTGCCTGGACCCCGGGACTAGCAAATGAGCAGTTCTTC.

The gene calls are TRBV5-1 and TRBJ2-7; perhaps TRBD1 as D (5 bases). The germline V gene has CDR1 SGHRS and CDR2 YFSETQ. The CDR3 runs to 15 residues. V was pared by 0 bases and J by 2 bases, with 12 bases between. Here the CDR3 DNA reads TGCGCCAGCAGCTTGGTGGTAGGGGAAGCCTACGAGCAGTACTTC. Protein sequence: CASSLVVGEAYEQYF.

The chain couples TRBV7-9 to TRBJ1-1; D ambiguous. Germline CDR1 and CDR2: SEHNR and FQNEAQ (reference sequence). V was cut by 10 bases and J by 3 bases, with 6 bases left in between. This CDR3 has 10 amino acids. CDR3 residues: CATPDTEAFF. The CDR3 DNA reads as TGTGCCACCCCAGACACTGAAGCTTTCTTT.

The CDR3 bases are TGTGCCAGCAGCGGGACAGGGAAGGTCACAGATACGCAGTATTTT. Translation: CASSGTGKVTDTQYF. V usage is TRBV9 and J usage is TRBJ2-3; 8 bases align to TRBD1. CDR1 and CDR2 (germline): SGDLS, YYNGEE. J lost 2 bases, V lost 3 bases, and 5 bases had no gene match. The CDR3 sequence is 15 residues long.

This chain uses TRBV5-7 with TRBJ2-7; D might be TRBD2 (5 bases). TRBV5-7 is annotated as an ORF whose role is uncertain. The CDR3 spans 14 residues. V was shortened by 0 bases and J by 4 bases, with 11 bases between the two germline ends. CDR3 sequence (DNA): TGTGCCAGCAGCTTGGCGGGTGGGAGATACGAGCAGTACTTC. Amino acids: CASSLAGGRYEQYF.

In its sample, this clone was seen once. The chain combines TRBV6-5 with TRBJ2-7; D is undetermined. This CDR3 has 12 residues. The germline V and J ends were trimmed by 5 bases and 2 bases, with 7 bases remaining between them. Germline V gives CDR1 MNHEY, CDR2 SVGAGI. In nucleotides, the CDR3 is TGTGCCAGCAGTGGGCCCACCTACGAGCAGTACTTC. Encoded protein: CASSGPTYEQYF.

This clone has only one observation. This rearrangement joins TRBV5-1 to TRBJ1-2, with TRBD1 identical over 9 bases. The J segment lost 2 bases and the V segment lost 4 bases, leaving 12 bases of the junction unmatched. CDR1 and CDR2 (germline): SGHRS, YFSETQ. This CDR3 region has 17 residues. CDR3 sequence: CASSPSRDREGNYGYTF. The CDR3 DNA sequence: TGCGCCAGCAGCCCGTCCCGGGACAGGGAGGGGAACTATGGCTACACCTTC.

This clone has more than one count but fewer than ten. The chain employs TRBV4-1 and TRBJ1-2; 11 positions match TRBD1. Germline-derived CDR1 and CDR2 are MGHRA and YSYEKL. The J segment lost 2 bases and the V segment lost 3 bases, leaving 8 bases of the junction unmatched. This CDR3 is 17 amino acids long. This chain's CDR3 is CASSHRTGGERNYGYTF. Here the CDR3 DNA reads TGCGCCAGCAGCCATAGGACAGGGGGCGAGAGGAACTATGGCTACACCTTC.

V is TRBV30 and J is TRBJ1-1; possible D gene TRBD1, 6 bases. V lost 2 bases, J lost 1 base, and 8 bases lay in between. The CDR3 is 13 amino acids. In germline, CDR1 is GTSNPN, CDR2 SVGIG (reference sequence). This CDR3 is CAWSRGGNTEAFF. The CDR3 DNA is TGTGCCTGGAGTAGGGGGGGGAACACTGAAGCTTTCTTT.

The chain carries TRBV19 and TRBJ2-1; 9 positions agree with TRBD2. In germline, CDR1 is LNHDA, CDR2 SQIVND (reference sequence). Trimming removed 5 bases from V and 3 bases from J; junction bases left unmatched: 5. The CDR3 has 15 residues. The CDR3 sequence: CASSPLAGLYNEQFF. CDR3 in DNA: TGTGCCAGTAGTCCGCTAGCGGGACTCTACAATGAGCAGTTCTTC. The full variable domain, with the rest looked up from reference TRBV19 and TRBJ2-1, is DGGITQSPKYLFRKEGQNVTLSCEQNLNHDAMYWYRQDPGQGLRLIYYSQIVNDFQKGDIAEGYSVSREKKESFPLTVTSAQKNPTAFYLCASSPLAGLYNEQFFGPGTRLTVL.

V and J are TRBV19 and TRBJ1-4; possible D gene TRBD1, 6 bases. The V gene lost 7 bases and the J gene lost 8 bases, with 17 bases spanning the gap. The CDR3 length is 14 residues. From germline, CDR1 is LNHDA and CDR2 SQIVND (reference sequence). CDR3 amino acids: CASTEGDMEEKLFF. The CDR3 DNA sequence: TGTGCCAGTACCGAGGGGGACATGGAGGAAAAACTGTTTTTT.

V usage is TRBV5-1 and J usage is TRBJ1-3; tentatively, D is TRBD1 (5 bases). The CDR3 runs to 15 residues. Trimming stripped 0 bases from V and 4 bases from J, with 11 bases between. Germline assignment: CDR1 SGHRS and CDR2 YFSETQ. The CDR3, as DNA: TGCGCCAGCAGCTTGGACAGGCTGGGGGGAAACACCATATATTTT. Amino acid sequence: CASSLDRLGGNTIYF.

The genes are TRBV23-1 and TRBJ2-1; 9 bases agree with TRBD1. TRBV23-1 is assigned to the ORF class and has an uncertain function. This CDR3 is built from 17 residues. Losses at the gene ends were 4 bases for V and 3 bases for J; bases not matched to a gene: 10. The CDR3 reads CASSPCAGTGNYNEQFF. CDR3 coding DNA: TGCGCCAGCAGTCCCTGCGCCGGGACAGGGAACTACAATGAGCAGTTCTTC.

V gene TRBV7-8 combines with J gene TRBJ2-1; maybe TRBD2 (6 bases). V lost 5 bases to trimming and J lost 10 bases, with 24 bases between them. This CDR3 has 16 amino acids. Looked up from germline, CDR1 is SGHVS and CDR2 is FQNEAQ. The CDR3 region is CASSPGTLNSKREQFF. The CDR3 region has the DNA TGTGCCAGCAGCCCGGGGACTCTTAACTCCAAGAGGGAGCAGTTCTTC.

The chain has TRBV11-3 and TRBJ2-7; 7 bases agree with TRBD1. V shed 2 bases, J shed 3 bases, and the junction held 4 bases outside the gene matches. The germline V gene encodes CDR1 SGHNT and CDR2 YENEEA. The CDR3 has 14 residues. CDR3 coding DNA: TGTGCCAGCAGCTTACTGGACAGGCTCTACGAGCAGTACTTC. Its protein is CASSLLDRLYEQYF. The variable domain in full, with the rest retrieved from reference TRBV11-3 and TRBJ2-7, is EAGVVQSPRYKIIEKKQPVAFWCNPISGHNTLYWYLQNLGQGPELLIRYENEEAVDDSQLPKDRFSAERLKGVDSTLKIQPAELGDSAVYLCASSLLDRLYEQYFGPGTRLTVT.

The chain uses TRBV29-1 and TRBJ2-7, with D possibly being TRBD1 (8 bases). Germline loops: CDR1 SQVTM, CDR2 ANQGSEA. The CDR3 contains 17 residues. Trimming stripped 6 bases from V and 7 bases from J, with 31 bases between. DNA for the CDR3: TGCAGCGTGGAGACAGGGGAGTGGCGCGGGGGATGGGGGGAGCAGTACTTC. Translation gives CSVETGEWRGGWGEQYF.

The chain couples TRBV11-3 to TRBJ2-1; 12 bases align to TRBD2. CDR1 and CDR2 (germline): SGHNT, YENEEA. This CDR3 is 16 amino acids long. V lost 5 bases to trimming and J lost 6 bases; unmatched junction nucleotides: 8. CDR3 in DNA: TGTGCCAGCAGCCCGAGACTAGCGGGAGCTCGCAATGAGCAGTTCTTC. This codes for CASSPRLAGARNEQFF.

The chain is built from TRBV6-6 and TRBJ2-3, with 9 bases lining up with TRBD1. The CDR3 loop spans 15 amino acids. V trimming: 5 bases; J trimming: 5 bases; junction bases outside the gene matches: 8. Germline CDR1 is MNHNY and CDR2 is SVGAGI (reference sequence). The CDR3 DNA reads TGTGCCAGCAGTCCCACAGGGGGCGCGGGAGATACGCAGTATTTT. It codes for CASSPTGGAGDTQYF.

The rearrangement uses TRBV28 and TRBJ1-2; maybe TRBD1 (5 bases). Between the trimmed V and J ends, which lost 6 bases and 5 bases, there was a span of 7 bases. The CDR3 spans 11 residues. Germline V gives CDR1 MDHEN, CDR2 SYDVKM. Here the CDR3 reads CASSQGYGYTF. DNA for the CDR3: TGTGCCAGCAGCCAGGGTTATGGCTACACCTTC.